The 18 T cell receptor beta chains below come from one sample, sequenced in a study of T cell responses to AZD1222 COVID-19 vaccine (dated by TCRdb to the early 2020s). To prepare the library, the immunoSEQ multiplex PCR assay was applied. TCRdb limited this immuneACCESS table to in-frame rearrangements with V and J called. A share of clones is missing; checked studies link under half to unresolved V genes, and the rest is unexplained. Present in this sample are around 130,000 clones, over 75% of which were seen just once. The ten largest clones take up 1.5% to 2% of the sample. The time point label for this specimen denotes: baseline before first vaccination. Source: peripheral blood, taken on day 0 of AZD1222 vaccination. These receptors originate from an adult in good health.

This chain links TRBV7-8 with TRBJ2-7, with a tentative D call TRBD2 (6 bases). V shed 5 bases and J shed 4 bases, with 18 bases lying between them. Germline CDR1 reads SGHVS; CDR2 reads FQNEAQ. The CDR3 sequence is 15 residues long. As DNA, the CDR3 is TGTGCCAGCAGCGACCGGGACTCATTGCTGTACGAGCAGTACTTC. Translating it yields CASSDRDSLLYEQYF.

The chain recombines TRBV11-3 with TRBJ2-3, with a possible D match to TRBD2 (5 bases). CDR1 SGHNT and CDR2 YENEEA come from the germline V gene. The CDR3 has 12 residues. V lost 3 bases to trimming and J lost 11 bases, with 12 bases between them. The CDR3 spells CASSFSGSGQYF. Here the CDR3 DNA reads TGTGCCAGCAGCTTCTCGGGGAGTGGGCAGTATTTT.

This chain uses TRBV18 with TRBJ1-2, with TRBD1 as a possible D gene (5 bases). Trimming cost V 3 bases and J 7 bases, with 12 bases left between them. CDR3 length: 13 residues. Germline V gene sequence: CDR1 KGHSH, CDR2 LQKENI. The CDR3 sequence is CASSPGRESGYTF. CDR3 bases: TGTGCCAGCTCACCGGGCAGGGAGAGTGGCTACACCTTC.

The gene calls are TRBV5-5 and TRBJ1-1; a weak D match, TRBD1 (5 bases). Germline CDR1 and CDR2: SGHKS and YYEKEE (reference sequence). Trimming stripped 0 bases from V and 4 bases from J, with 10 bases between. The CDR3 spans 14 residues. The CDR3 DNA is TGTGCCAGCAGCTTGGATTCAGGGAGCACTGAAGCTTTCTTT. Translation gives CASSLDSGSTEAFF.

V and J are TRBV7-9 and TRBJ2-7; TRBD1 agrees at 8 bases. This CDR3 contains 15 residues. Germline V CDR1 and CDR2: SEHNR, FQNEAQ (reference sequence). Trimming removed 6 bases from V and 0 bases from J; junction bases left unmatched: 7. The CDR3 nucleotides are TGTGCCAGCAGAGGGGGACAGGCAATCTCCTACGAGCAGTACTTC. Amino acids: CASRGGQAISYEQYF. Looking up the rest from reference TRBV7-9 and TRBJ2-7 gives the full variable domain: DTGVSQNPRHKITKRGQNVTFRCDPISEHNRLYWYRQTLGQGPEFLTYFQNEAQLEKSRLLSDRFSAERPKGSFSTLEIQRTEQGDSAMYLCASRGGQAISYEQYFGPGTRLTVT.

The chain combines TRBV18 with TRBJ2-7; no firm D call. The CDR3 runs 14 residues. Trimming took off 3 bases at V and 0 bases at J, with 9 bases between the two ends. Germline-derived CDR1 and CDR2 are KGHSH and LQKENI. The CDR3 protein is CASSPLEVSYEQYF. The CDR3 bases are TGTGCCAGCTCACCCCTCGAAGTCTCCTACGAGCAGTACTTC.

The chain has TRBV14 and TRBJ2-7, with 10 bases aligning to TRBD2. CDR1 and CDR2 from the germline V gene are SGHDN and FVKESK. This CDR3 has 19 amino acids. V dropped 0 bases and J dropped 0; count of bases not matched to a gene: 11. The CDR3 DNA reads as TGTGCCAGCAGCCAAGAATGGGGAACTAGCGGGATTCACTCCTACGAGCAGTACTTC. This translates into CASSQEWGTSGIHSYEQYF.

The chain couples TRBV10-2 to TRBJ1-2; the match to TRBD1 covers 7 bases. CDR3 length: 16 amino acids. Germline-derived CDR1 and CDR2 are WSHSY and SAAADI. Unmatched junction bases numbered 9, after V lost 3 bases and J lost 2 bases. The CDR3 is CASSERGRVSNYGYTF. In DNA form, the CDR3 reads TGCGCCAGCAGTGAAAGGGGGCGAGTCTCCAACTATGGCTACACCTTC.

The rearrangement uses TRBV5-6 and TRBJ2-5; 8 bases agree with TRBD1. Unmatched junction bases numbered 2, after V lost 0 bases and J lost 4 bases. The CDR3 has 14 residues. Looked up from germline, CDR1 is SGHDT and CDR2 is YYEEEE. For the CDR3, the DNA is TGTGCCAGCAGCTTGGAGACAGGGGTAGAGACCCAGTACTTC. This gives the protein CASSLETGVETQYF. Based on the CDR3 plus reference TRBV5-6 and TRBJ2-5, the full variable domain is DAGVTQSPTHLIKTRGQQVTLRCSPKSGHDTVSWYQQALGQGPQFIFQYYEEEERQRGNFPDRFSGHQFPNYSSELNVNALLLGDSALYLCASSLETGVETQYFGPGTRLLVL.

This sequence joins TRBV25-1 and TRBJ1-1, with 8 positions matching TRBD1. Per germline, CDR1 MGHDK and CDR2 SYGVNS. J lost 2 bases, V lost 2 bases, and 4 bases had no gene match. There are 15 residues in the CDR3. The CDR3 DNA sequence: TGTGCCAGCAGTGAACCCGGGACAGGTAACACTGAAGCTTTCTTT. It is translated as CASSEPGTGNTEAFF.

The chain recombines TRBV18 with TRBJ2-5; D is tentatively TRBD1 or TRBD2 (7 bases each). The CDR3 is 15 residues long. The germline V gene encodes CDR1 KGHSH and CDR2 LQKENI. V was pared by 3 bases and J by 10 bases, with 21 bases between. The CDR3, as DNA: TGTGCCAGCTCACCCCCGGGACAGCCGCGCGGGAGCCAGTACTTC. It encodes CASSPPGQPRGSQYF.

V and J are TRBV30 and TRBJ2-7; 7 bases are shared with TRBD1. J lost 3 bases, V lost 7 bases, and 3 bases had no gene match. The CDR3 length is 11 residues. CDR1 GTSNPN and CDR2 SVGIG come from the germline V gene (reference sequence). CDR3 coding DNA: TGTGCCTCACACAGGGGCTACGAGCAGTACTTC. This encodes CASHRGYEQYF.

The rearrangement uses TRBV15 and TRBJ1-6; 7 positions match TRBD1. The V segment lost 5 bases and the J segment 6 bases; nucleotides outside the gene matches: 10. Germline assignment: CDR1 LNHNV and CDR2 YYDKDF (reference sequence). This CDR3 spans 16 amino acids. The CDR3 region is CATSEDIGTANSPLHF. The CDR3 nucleotides read TGTGCCACCAGCGAAGACATTGGGACAGCTAATTCACCCCTCCACTTT. Drawing the rest from reference TRBV15 and TRBJ1-6, the complete variable domain is DAMVIQNPRYQVTQFGKPVTLSCSQTLNHNVMYWYQQKSSQAPKLLFHYYDKDFNNEADTPDNFQSRRPNTSFCFLDIRSPGLGDTAMYLCATSEDIGTANSPLHFGNGTRLTVT.

The rearrangement uses TRBV12-3 or TRBV12-4 and TRBJ2-7; D gene ambiguous. Trimming left V 3 bases short and J 3 bases short, with 9 bases between. This CDR3 region has 13 residues. The CDR3 spells CASSFTLFYEQYF. The DNA of the CDR3 is TGTGCCAGCAGTTTTACCCTATTCTACGAGCAGTACTTC.

The chain is built from TRBV11-3 and TRBJ2-1; 13 bases are a match to TRBD2. V dropped 6 bases and J dropped 8; count of bases not matched to a gene: 7. The germline V gene encodes CDR1 SGHNT and CDR2 YENEEA. The CDR3 totals 15 residues. DNA for the CDR3: TGTGCCAGCAGACCCGGGACTAGCGGGATCGATGAGCAGTTCTTC. Amino acids: CASRPGTSGIDEQFF.

The gene calls are TRBV15 and TRBJ2-5, with D uncertain. V dropped 0 bases and J dropped 7 bases, with 6 bases sitting between them. Looked up from germline, CDR1 is LNHNV and CDR2 is YYDKDF (reference sequence). CDR3 size: 12 residues. The CDR3 spells CATSRDYGTQYF. The CDR3 region has the DNA TGTGCCACCAGCAGAGATTATGGGACCCAGTACTTC.

The CDR3 nucleotides read TGTGCCAGCAATGAGGGGGGCAGGGGAGGCCGAGAGCAGTTCTTC. Translation: CASNEGGRGGREQFF. The chain employs TRBV25-1 and TRBJ2-1; D possibly matches TRBD1 or TRBD2 (6 bases each). The CDR3 has 15 amino acids. Trimming shortened V by 7 bases and J by 10 bases, and 23 bases separated the two germline ends. Per the germline V gene, CDR1 is MGHDK and CDR2 is SYGVNS.

The V call is TRBV24-1, the J call TRBJ1-2; 9 bases match TRBD1. The CDR3 runs 17 residues. J was trimmed by 0 bases and V by 1 base; bases with no gene match: 5. The germline CDR1 and CDR2 sequences are KGHDR and SFDVKD. The DNA for the CDR3 is TGTGCCACCAGTGATTTCGGGACAGGGAATTCTAACTATGGCTACACCTTC. Its translation: CATSDFGTGNSNYGYTF.